This TCR beta chain was profiled in a study of T cell clones after liver transplantation. Study background: Liver transplant recipients had immunosuppression withdrawal attempted within 2 years. Pre-transplant mixed lymphocyte reactions yielded third-party-reactive TCRbeta sequences as comparators for graft-donor-reactive sequences. Patients counted as tolerant after at least one year off all immunosuppression, enzymes not exceeding twice normal. Timepoints were pre-transplant, pre-withdrawal, and after withdrawal was completed or failed.

TCRdb keeps only in-frame clones here, not all; method: immunoSEQ multiplex PCR. The sample contains 80,000 or so clones, about 84% of which appear only once. Germline V gives CDR1 LNHDA, CDR2 SQIVND (reference sequence). Trimming pared 10 bases from V and 3 bases from J, leaving 15 bases between. CDR3 length equals 14 residues. V is TRBV19 and J is TRBJ2-2, with D possibly being TRBD2 (5 bases). This receptor was taken from a human patient who received a liver transplant. Some T cells could come from the graft donor. The material sequenced was CD4+ T cells from blood, taken around 42 months after liver transplant. The CDR3, as DNA: TGTGCCACCAGAATTTCCGGGGACACCGGGGAGCTGTTTTTT. This sequence encodes CATRISGDTGELFF.